This T cell receptor beta chain was identified during a study of T cells in Graves' hyperthyroidism and ophthalmopathy. In this sample, this clonotype turned up many times. Antigen unknown. The CDR3 regions of TCR beta were amplified from RNA transcripts. First-round RT-PCR targeting the TCR CDR3 was performed with the HTBI primer set. TCRdb analysed the multiplex PCR reads with MiXCR anew, one entry per CDR3 protein. The data show 550,000 to 850,000 distinct CDR3 sequences, with roughly a sixth seen just once and around 17% held by the top ten. Trimming took off 3 bases at V and 5 bases at J, with 4 bases between the two ends. This CDR3 region has 11 residues. Germline V gives CDR1 KGHDR, CDR2 SFDVKD. General study points: Onset of ophthalmopathy came a median roughly 6.5 months after the model predicted it.

Exclusion criteria comprised uncontrolled infection, other autoimmune disease, pregnancy or lactation. For the diagnoses, clinical symptoms, serum thyroxine and TRAb, thyroid ultrasound and orbital computed tomography were used. The clonotype was recovered from a woman aged 50 to 65 with Graves' hyperthyroidism that later progressed to Graves' ophthalmopathy. The specimen was blood. The V call is TRBV24-1, the J call TRBJ2-7, with unresolved D. CDR3 coding DNA: TGTGCCACCAGTGATCGGGACGAGCAGTACTTC. This translates into CATSDRDEQYF.